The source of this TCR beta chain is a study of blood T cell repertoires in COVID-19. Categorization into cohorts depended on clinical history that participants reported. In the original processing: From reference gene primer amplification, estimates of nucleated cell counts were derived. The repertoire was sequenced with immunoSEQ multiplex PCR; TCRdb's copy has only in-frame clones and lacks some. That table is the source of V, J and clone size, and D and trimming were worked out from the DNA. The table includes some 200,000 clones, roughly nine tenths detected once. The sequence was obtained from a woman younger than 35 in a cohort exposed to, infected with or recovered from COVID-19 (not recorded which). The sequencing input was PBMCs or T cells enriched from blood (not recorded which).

Here the CDR3 reads CASSDRGSQETQYF. Here the CDR3 DNA reads TGTGCCAGCAGTGACAGGGGGTCCCAAGAGACCCAGTACTTC. The genes are TRBV2 and TRBJ2-5; 7 bases match TRBD1. Per the germline V gene, CDR1 is SNHLY and CDR2 is FYNNEI. The CDR3 has 14 amino acids. V shed 3 bases, J shed 1 base, and the junction held 2 bases outside the gene matches.